This TCR beta chain was sequenced during a study of cytomegalovirus exposure and HLA in healthy donors. 60 Vbeta and 13 Jbeta primers were used in PCR. Sequencing used immunoSEQ multiplex PCR; TCRdb keeps in-frame clones, though not all of them. The sample records under 200,000 clones, 62% being singletons. This clone was seen more than once but under ten times. The antigen remains undetermined. Study-wide results and caveats: Sequencing likely produced, as an artifact, a cluster of highly shared sequence variants. In a later analysis, a genetic analysis reported fewer productive-TCR N-insertions in an Asian-associated ancestry cluster than the cohort average. TCR beta chains numbering about 160 were designated cytomegalovirus-associated.

Per germline, CDR1 SGHDT and CDR2 YYEEEE. Trimming took off 1 base at V and 3 bases at J, with 15 bases between the two ends. CDR3 length: 16 amino acids. The chain is built from TRBV5-6 and TRBJ2-3; D possibly corresponds to TRBD1 (6 bases). Specimen: PBMCs. The TCR was taken from a middle-aged man in good health and CMV-seronegative. CDR3 sequence reads: CASSLKYQGTTDTQYF. CDR3 in DNA: TGTGCCAGCAGCTTGAAATACCAGGGGACGACAGATACGCAGTATTTT. Full variable domain (missing parts from reference TRBV5-6 and TRBJ2-3): DAGVTQSPTHLIKTRGQQVTLRCSPKSGHDTVSWYQQALGQGPQFIFQYYEEEERQRGNFPDRFSGHQFPNYSSELNVNALLLGDSALYLCASSLKYQGTTDTQYFGPGTRLTVL.